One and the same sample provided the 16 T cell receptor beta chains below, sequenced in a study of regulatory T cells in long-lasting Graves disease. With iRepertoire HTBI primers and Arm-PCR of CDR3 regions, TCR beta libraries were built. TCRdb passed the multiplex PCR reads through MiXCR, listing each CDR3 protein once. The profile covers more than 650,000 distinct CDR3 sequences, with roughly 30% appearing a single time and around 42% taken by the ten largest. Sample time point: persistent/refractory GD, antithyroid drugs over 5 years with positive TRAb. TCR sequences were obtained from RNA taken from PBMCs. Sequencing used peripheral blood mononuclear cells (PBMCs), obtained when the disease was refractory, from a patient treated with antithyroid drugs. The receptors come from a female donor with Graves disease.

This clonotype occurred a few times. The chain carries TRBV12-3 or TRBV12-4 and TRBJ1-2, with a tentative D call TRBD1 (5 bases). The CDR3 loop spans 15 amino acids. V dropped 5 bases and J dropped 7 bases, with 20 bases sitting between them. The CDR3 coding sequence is TGTGCCAGCAGTGACCGAGGACGGGACGGGCTTGGCTACACCTTC. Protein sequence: CASSDRGRDGLGYTF.

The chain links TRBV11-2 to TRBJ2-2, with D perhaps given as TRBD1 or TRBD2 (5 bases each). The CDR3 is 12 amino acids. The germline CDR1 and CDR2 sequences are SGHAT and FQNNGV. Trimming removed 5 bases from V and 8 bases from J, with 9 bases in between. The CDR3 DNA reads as TGTGCCAGCAGCAAGCGGACAGGGGAGCTGTTTTTT. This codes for CASSKRTGELFF.

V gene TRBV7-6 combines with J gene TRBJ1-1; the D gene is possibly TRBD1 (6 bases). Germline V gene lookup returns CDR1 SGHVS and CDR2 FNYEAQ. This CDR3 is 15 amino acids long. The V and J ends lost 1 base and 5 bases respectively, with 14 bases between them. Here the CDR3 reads CASSLGGGGETEAFF. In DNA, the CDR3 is TGTGCCAGCAGCTTAGGGGGCGGGGGCGAAACTGAAGCTTTCTTT.

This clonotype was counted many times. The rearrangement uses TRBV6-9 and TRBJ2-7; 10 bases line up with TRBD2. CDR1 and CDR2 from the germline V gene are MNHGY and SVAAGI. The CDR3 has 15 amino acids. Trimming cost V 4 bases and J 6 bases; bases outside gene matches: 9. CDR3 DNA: TGTGCCAGCAGTTTGGGACTAGCGACCGTCGCCGAGCAGTACTTC. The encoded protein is CASSLGLATVAEQYF.

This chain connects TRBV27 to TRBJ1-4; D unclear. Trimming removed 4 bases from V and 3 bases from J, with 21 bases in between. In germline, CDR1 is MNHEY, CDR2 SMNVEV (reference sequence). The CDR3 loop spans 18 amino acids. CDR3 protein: CASSSLNPKGVANEKLFF. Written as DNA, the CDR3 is TGTGCCAGCAGTTCCCTGAATCCGAAGGGCGTAGCTAATGAAAAACTGTTTTTT.

The CDR3 loop is CASTLLQGPNSPLHF. The CDR3, as DNA: TGTGCCAGCACCCTACTACAGGGACCAAATTCACCCCTCCACTTT. The rearrangement joins TRBV28 to TRBJ1-6; TRBD1 is a possible D gene (6 bases). The CDR3 is 15 amino acids. V was trimmed by 7 bases and J by 7 bases, leaving 17 bases between them. Germline lookup yields CDR1 MDHEN and CDR2 SYDVKM.

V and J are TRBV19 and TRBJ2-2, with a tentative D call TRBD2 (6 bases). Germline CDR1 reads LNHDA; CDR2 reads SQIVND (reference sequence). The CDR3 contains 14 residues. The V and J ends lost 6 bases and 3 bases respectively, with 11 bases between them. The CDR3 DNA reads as TGTGCCAGTAGCCCTCGACTAGACACCGGGGAGCTGTTTTTT. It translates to CASSPRLDTGELFF.

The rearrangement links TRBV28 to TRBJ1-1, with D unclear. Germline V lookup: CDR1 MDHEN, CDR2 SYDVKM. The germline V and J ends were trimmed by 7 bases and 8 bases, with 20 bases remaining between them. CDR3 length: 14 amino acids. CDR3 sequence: CASTQEGPGPEAFF. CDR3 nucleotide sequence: TGTGCCAGCACCCAAGAAGGACCGGGCCCCGAAGCTTTCTTT.

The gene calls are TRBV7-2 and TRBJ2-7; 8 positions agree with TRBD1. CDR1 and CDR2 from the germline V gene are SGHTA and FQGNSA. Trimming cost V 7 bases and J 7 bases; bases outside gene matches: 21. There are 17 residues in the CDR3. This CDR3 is CASTHRFPGQGEGEQYF. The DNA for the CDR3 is TGTGCCAGCACCCACAGGTTCCCCGGACAGGGAGAGGGGGAGCAGTACTTC.

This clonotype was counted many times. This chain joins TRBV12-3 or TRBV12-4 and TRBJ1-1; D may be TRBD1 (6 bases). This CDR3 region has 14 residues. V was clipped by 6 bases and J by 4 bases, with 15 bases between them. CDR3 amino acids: CASRPGGASTEAFF. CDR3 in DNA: TGTGCCAGCAGGCCCGGGGGCGCGTCCACTGAAGCTTTCTTT.

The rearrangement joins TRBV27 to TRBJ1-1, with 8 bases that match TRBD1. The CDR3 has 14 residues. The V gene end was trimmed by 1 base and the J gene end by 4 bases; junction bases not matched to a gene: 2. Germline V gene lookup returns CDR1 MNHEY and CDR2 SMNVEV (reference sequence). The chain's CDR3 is CASSLFRGRTEAFF. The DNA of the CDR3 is TGTGCCAGCAGTTTATTCAGGGGGCGCACTGAAGCTTTCTTT.

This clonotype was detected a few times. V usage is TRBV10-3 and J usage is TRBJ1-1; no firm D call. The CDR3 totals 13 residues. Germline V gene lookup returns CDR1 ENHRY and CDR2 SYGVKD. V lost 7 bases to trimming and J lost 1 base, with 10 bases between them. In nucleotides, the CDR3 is TGTGCCATCAAAAGTTCGGGGAACACTGAAGCTTTCTTT. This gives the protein CAIKSSGNTEAFF.

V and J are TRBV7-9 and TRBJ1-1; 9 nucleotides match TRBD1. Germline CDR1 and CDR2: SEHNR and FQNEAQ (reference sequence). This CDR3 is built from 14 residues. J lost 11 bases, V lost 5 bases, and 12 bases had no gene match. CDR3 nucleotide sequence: TGTGCCAGCAGCCGACGACAGGGGGAGTTGAGCGCTTTCTTT. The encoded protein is CASSRRQGELSAFF.

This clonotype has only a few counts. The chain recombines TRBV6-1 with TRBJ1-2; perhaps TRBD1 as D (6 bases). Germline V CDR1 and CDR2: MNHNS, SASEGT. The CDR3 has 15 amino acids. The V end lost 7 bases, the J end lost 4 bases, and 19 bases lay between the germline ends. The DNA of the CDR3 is TGTGCCAGCACCCCGGGGGGGGCGAGGGGCTATGGCTACACCTTC. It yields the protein CASTPGGARGYGYTF.

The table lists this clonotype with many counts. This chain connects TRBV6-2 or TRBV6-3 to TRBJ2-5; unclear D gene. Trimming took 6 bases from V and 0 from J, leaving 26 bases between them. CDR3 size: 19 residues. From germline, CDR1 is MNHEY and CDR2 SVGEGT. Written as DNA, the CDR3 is TGTGCCAGCAGCCGCTACCCCCCTCAAACCTGGGGATACCAAGAGACCCAGTACTTC. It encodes CASSRYPPQTWGYQETQYF.

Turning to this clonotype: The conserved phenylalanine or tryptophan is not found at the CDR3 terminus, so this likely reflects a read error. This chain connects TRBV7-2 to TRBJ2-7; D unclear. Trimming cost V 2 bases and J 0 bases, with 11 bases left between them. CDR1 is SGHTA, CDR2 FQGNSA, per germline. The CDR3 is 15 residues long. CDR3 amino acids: CASSLSLLHSYEQYS. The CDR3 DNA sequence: TGTGCCAGCAGCTTAAGCCTACTCCACTCCTACGAGCAGTACTCC.